This T cell receptor beta chain originates from a study of T cells in Graves' hyperthyroidism and ophthalmopathy. Amplification of TCR beta CDR3 regions used RNA as the template. First-round RT-PCR with HTBI primers amplified the TCR CDR3 region. A single record per CDR3 protein comes from TCRdb applying MiXCR to the multiplex PCR reads. Of about 520,000 distinct CDR3 sequences in the sample, roughly 20% are singletons; the top ten hold 26%. Material for sequencing was blood. The source of this sequence is a man aged 18 to 29 with Graves' hyperthyroidism.

The CDR3 here is CASRGQGGDEQYF. The CDR3 nucleotides are TGTGCCAGCAGGGGACAGGGTGGCGACGAGCAGTACTTC. V gene TRBV28 combines with J gene TRBJ2-7; 9 bases match TRBD1. Germline assignment: CDR1 MDHEN and CDR2 SYDVKM. The CDR3 spans 13 residues. V shed 6 bases, J shed 5 bases, and the junction held 5 bases outside the gene matches.